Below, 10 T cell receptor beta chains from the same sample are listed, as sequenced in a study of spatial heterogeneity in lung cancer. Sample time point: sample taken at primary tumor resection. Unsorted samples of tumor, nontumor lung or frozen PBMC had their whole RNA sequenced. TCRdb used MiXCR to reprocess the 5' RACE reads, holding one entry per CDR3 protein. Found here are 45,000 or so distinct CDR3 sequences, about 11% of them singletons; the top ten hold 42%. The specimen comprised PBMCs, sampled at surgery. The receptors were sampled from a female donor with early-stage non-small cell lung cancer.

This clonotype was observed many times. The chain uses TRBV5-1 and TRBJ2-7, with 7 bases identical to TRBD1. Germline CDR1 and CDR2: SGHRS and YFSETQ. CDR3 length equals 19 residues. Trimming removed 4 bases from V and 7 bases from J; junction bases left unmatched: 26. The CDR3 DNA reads TGCGCCAGCAGCCGCCAGATGACAGGGTTACCCACTACGGCTACTGAGCAGTACTTC. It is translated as CASSRQMTGLPTTATEQYF. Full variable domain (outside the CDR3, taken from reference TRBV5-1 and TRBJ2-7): KAGVTQTPRYLIKTRGQQVTLSCSPISGHRSVSWYQQTPGQGLQFLFEYFSETQRNKGNFPGRFSGRQFSNSRSEMNVSTLELGDSALYLCASSRQMTGLPTTATEQYFGPGTRLTVT.

CDR3 amino acids: CASSSTTGGAETQYF. CDR3 sequence (DNA): TGTGCCAGCAGCTCTACCACAGGGGGAGCAGAGACCCAGTACTTC. This chain connects TRBV11-2 to TRBJ2-5; 8 positions agree with TRBD1. The CDR3 runs 15 residues. The germline V gene encodes CDR1 SGHAT and CDR2 FQNNGV. The ends lost 4 bases at V and 4 bases at J; junction bases unmatched: 8.

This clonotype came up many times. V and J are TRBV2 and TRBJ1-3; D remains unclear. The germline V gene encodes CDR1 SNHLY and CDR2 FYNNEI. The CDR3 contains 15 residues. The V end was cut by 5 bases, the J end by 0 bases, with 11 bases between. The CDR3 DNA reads TGTGCCAGCAGTCCAGACTCAAACTCTGGAAACACCATATATTTT. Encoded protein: CASSPDSNSGNTIYF.

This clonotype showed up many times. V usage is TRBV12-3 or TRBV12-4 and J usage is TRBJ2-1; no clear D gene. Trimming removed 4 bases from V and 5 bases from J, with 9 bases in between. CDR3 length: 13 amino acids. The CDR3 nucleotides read TGTGCCAGCAGTTCTTCCTGGGACAATGAGCAGTTCTTC. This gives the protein CASSSSWDNEQFF.

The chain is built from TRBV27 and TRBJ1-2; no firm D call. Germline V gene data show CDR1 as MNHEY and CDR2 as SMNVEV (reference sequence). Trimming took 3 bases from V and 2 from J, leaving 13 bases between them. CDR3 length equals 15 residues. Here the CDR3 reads CASSLDRTANYGYTF. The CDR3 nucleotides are TGTGCCAGCAGTTTGGACCGGACGGCCAACTATGGCTACACCTTC.

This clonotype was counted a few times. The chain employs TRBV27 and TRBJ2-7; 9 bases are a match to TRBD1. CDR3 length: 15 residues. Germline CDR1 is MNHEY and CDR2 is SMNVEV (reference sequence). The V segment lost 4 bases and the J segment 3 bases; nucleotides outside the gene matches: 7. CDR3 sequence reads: CASSSTGTGNYEQYF. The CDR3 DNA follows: TGTGCCAGCAGTTCCACCGGGACAGGGAACTACGAGCAGTACTTC.

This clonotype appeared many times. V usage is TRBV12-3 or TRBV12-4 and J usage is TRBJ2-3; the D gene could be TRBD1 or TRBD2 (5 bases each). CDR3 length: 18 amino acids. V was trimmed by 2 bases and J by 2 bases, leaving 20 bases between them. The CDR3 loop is CASSLSWGPRTVTDTQYF. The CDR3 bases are TGTGCCAGCAGTTTAAGTTGGGGACCGAGGACCGTCACAGATACGCAGTATTTT.

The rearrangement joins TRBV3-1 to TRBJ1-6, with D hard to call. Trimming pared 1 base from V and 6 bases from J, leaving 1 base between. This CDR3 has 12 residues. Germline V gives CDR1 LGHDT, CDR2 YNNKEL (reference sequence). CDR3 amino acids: CASSQVNSPLHF. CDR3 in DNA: TGTGCCAGCAGCCAAGTTAATTCACCCCTCCACTTT.

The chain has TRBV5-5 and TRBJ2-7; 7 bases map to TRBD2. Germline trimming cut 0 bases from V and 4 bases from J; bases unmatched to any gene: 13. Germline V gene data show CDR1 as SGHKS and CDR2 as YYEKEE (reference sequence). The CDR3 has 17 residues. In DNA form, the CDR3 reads TGTGCCAGCAGCTTGGTTTCGGGGGGTGGCGGATCGTACGAGCAGTACTTC. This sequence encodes CASSLVSGGGGSYEQYF.

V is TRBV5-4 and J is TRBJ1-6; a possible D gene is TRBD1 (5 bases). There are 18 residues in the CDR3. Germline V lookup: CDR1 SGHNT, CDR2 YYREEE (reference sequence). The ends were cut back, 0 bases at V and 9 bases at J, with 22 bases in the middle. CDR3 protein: CASSLDPVAGFGASPLHF. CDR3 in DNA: TGTGCCAGCAGCTTGGATCCTGTGGCAGGGTTTGGGGCTTCACCCCTCCACTTT.